This T cell receptor (beta chain) was documented in a study of T-cell memory formation after mild COVID-19. Via MiXCR, TCRdb re-called the 5' RACE reads, giving one row per CDR3 protein. The table has 150,000 to 200,000 distinct CDR3 sequences, about a sixth seen once. The CDR3 consists of 10 residues. Germline CDR1 DFQATT, CDR2 SNEGSKA (reference sequence). V was cut by 3 bases and J by 10 bases, with 9 bases left in between. This clonotype was counted between two and nine times. The source is an adult woman who had mild COVID-19 (a few samples of this study predate the infection). Cell type and time point are not known. The V call is TRBV20-1, the J call TRBJ1-1; D ambiguous. The sequenced material came from PBMCs or a T cell subset sorted from them (not recorded which). The CDR3 DNA follows: TGCAGTGCTAGTTTCCTGAGAGCTTTCTTT. Translated, it gives CSASFLRAFF.